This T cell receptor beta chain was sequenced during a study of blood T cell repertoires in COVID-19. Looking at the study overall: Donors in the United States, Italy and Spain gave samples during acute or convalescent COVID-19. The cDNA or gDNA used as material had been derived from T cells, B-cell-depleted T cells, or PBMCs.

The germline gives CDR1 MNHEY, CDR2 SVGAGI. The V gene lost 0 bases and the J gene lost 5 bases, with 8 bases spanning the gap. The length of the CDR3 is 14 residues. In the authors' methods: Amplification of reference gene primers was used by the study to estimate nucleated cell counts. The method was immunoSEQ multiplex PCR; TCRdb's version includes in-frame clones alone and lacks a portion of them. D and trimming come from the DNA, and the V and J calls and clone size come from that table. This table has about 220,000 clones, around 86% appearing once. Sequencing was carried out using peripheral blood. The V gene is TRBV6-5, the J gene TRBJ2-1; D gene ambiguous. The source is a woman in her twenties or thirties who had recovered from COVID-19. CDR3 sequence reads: CASSYSFSHNEQFF. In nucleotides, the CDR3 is TGTGCCAGCAGTTACTCATTTAGCCACAATGAGCAGTTCTTC.